One sample yielded the 27 T cell receptor beta chains listed below, sequenced in a study of cytomegalovirus exposure and HLA in healthy donors. 13 Jbeta primers and 60 Vbeta primers were used for the PCR. This table comes from immunoSEQ multiplex PCR, and its TCRdb copy is limited to in-frame clones, with some not included. The sample carries 120,000 to 150,000 clones, roughly four fifths recorded once. Sequencing was done on a sample of PBMCs. The source of these receptors is a male donor in good health and CMV-seronegative.

This rearrangement joins TRBV5-6 to TRBJ2-1, with D perhaps TRBD2 (6 bases). This CDR3 comprises 14 residues. V was clipped by 6 bases and J by 5 bases, with 15 bases between them. Germline V lookup: CDR1 SGHDT, CDR2 YYEEEE. For the CDR3, the DNA is TGTGCCAGCACACCCGTCGGGGGAAACAATGAGCAGTTCTTC. Protein sequence: CASTPVGGNNEQFF. The variable domain in full, completed from reference TRBV5-6 and TRBJ2-1, reads DAGVTQSPTHLIKTRGQQVTLRCSPKSGHDTVSWYQQALGQGPQFIFQYYEEEERQRGNFPDRFSGHQFPNYSSELNVNALLLGDSALYLCASTPVGGNNEQFFGPGTRLTVL.

Points on this clone: Germline and junction disagree at one end, which may indicate a read error. Other nucleotide sequences from this sample produce the same CDR3. The chain joins TRBV4-1 to TRBJ1-1, with a tentative D call TRBD1 (6 bases). The CDR3 sequence is 15 residues long. The germline V gene encodes CDR1 MGHRA and CDR2 YSYEKL. CDR3: CASSYPGTKNTEAFF. The CDR3 DNA follows: TGCGCCAGCAGCTACCCAGGGACAAAGAACACCGAAGCTTTCTTT.

The V call is TRBV18, the J call TRBJ2-5, with D maybe TRBD1 (6 bases). This CDR3 region has 13 residues. Trimming removed 3 bases from V and 5 bases from J, with 10 bases in between. The germline CDR1 and CDR2 sequences are KGHSH and LQKENI. Written as DNA, the CDR3 is TGTGCCAGCTCACCGACAGGTTCGGAGACCCAGTACTTC. This encodes CASSPTGSETQYF.

This chain uses TRBV18 with TRBJ1-2; D is ambiguous. The V end was cut by 5 bases, the J end by 7 bases, with 14 bases between. The CDR3 has 13 residues. Germline V gene sequence: CDR1 KGHSH, CDR2 LQKENI. The CDR3 nucleotides read TGTGCCAGCTCATCCACGAGGTTCGCTGGCTACACCTTC. Its protein product is CASSSTRFAGYTF.

J is TRBJ1-4 and V is TRBV4-1; the D is unclear. V was shortened by 3 bases and J by 0 bases, with 14 bases between the two germline ends. This CDR3 is built from 17 residues. CDR1 and CDR2 from the germline V gene are MGHRA and YSYEKL. For the CDR3, the DNA is TGCGCCAGCAGCCAGTCATTAGATTCCGCAACTAATGAAAAACTGTTTTTT. This sequence encodes CASSQSLDSATNEKLFF.

The chain joins TRBV7-2 to TRBJ1-1; the D is unclear. Germline V gene data show CDR1 as SGHTA and CDR2 as FQGNSA. The CDR3 loop spans 12 amino acids. V was clipped by 3 bases and J by 3 bases, with 5 bases between them. In nucleotides, the CDR3 is TGTGCCAGCAGCTTGGCCTACACTGAAGCTTTCTTT. It is translated as CASSLAYTEAFF.

This CDR3 is CASSLGRAGGIQETQYF. The CDR3 nucleotides are TGTGCCAGCAGCTTGGGTCGAGCGGGGGGCATTCAAGAGACCCAGTACTTC. The chain couples TRBV7-9 to TRBJ2-5; 9 bases agree with TRBD2. The CDR3 is 17 amino acids. The trim removed 3 bases at V and 2 bases at J, leaving 10 bases unmatched. Germline assignment: CDR1 SEHNR and CDR2 FQNEAQ (reference sequence).

The chain is built from TRBV7-2 and TRBJ2-5, with a tentative D call TRBD1 (6 bases). The J call is in doubt because the DNA end fits TRBJ2-7 better. Germline V CDR1 and CDR2: SGHTA, FQGNSA. The CDR3 has 13 residues. The CDR3: CASSSTGSYEQYF. CDR3 nucleotides: TGTGCCAGCAGCTCGACAGGCTCCTACGAGCAGTACTTC.

This chain connects TRBV14 to TRBJ1-1, with 9 bases fitting TRBD1. The ends lost 6 bases at V and 1 base at J; junction bases unmatched: 3. Germline V gene data show CDR1 as SGHDN and CDR2 as FVKESK. The CDR3 length is 14 residues. The CDR3 nucleotides are TGTGCCAGCAGACGGACAGGGGAGAACACTGAAGCTTTCTTT. Its translation is CASRRTGENTEAFF.

This chain joins TRBV11-2 and TRBJ2-7; D call uncertain. Trimming shortened V by 1 base and J by 4 bases, and 8 bases separated the two germline ends. Per the germline V gene, CDR1 is SGHAT and CDR2 is FQNNGV. CDR3 size: 13 residues. The CDR3 DNA is TGTGCCAGCAGCTTAGCCACGACATACGAGCAGTACTTC. As protein: CASSLATTYEQYF.

This clone was seen a few times. The chain carries TRBV7-2 and TRBJ1-4; D possibly corresponds to TRBD1 (5 bases). The V gene lost 3 bases and the J gene lost 0 bases, with 8 bases spanning the gap. Germline-derived CDR1 and CDR2 are SGHTA and FQGNSA. CDR3 size: 15 residues. In DNA, the CDR3 is TGTGCCAGCAGCTTTCGGGGGTCAACTAATGAAAAACTGTTTTTT. This encodes CASSFRGSTNEKLFF.

A few counts support this clone. The chain combines TRBV11-2 with TRBJ2-6; D is perhaps TRBD2 (5 bases). The CDR3 totals 15 residues. Trimming shortened V by 3 bases and J by 2 bases, and 8 bases separated the two germline ends. CDR1 and CDR2 from the germline V gene are SGHAT and FQNNGV. DNA of the CDR3: TGTGCCAGCAGCTTGAGGCGGGCTGGGGCCAACGTCCTGACTTTC. This encodes CASSLRRAGANVLTF.

The rearrangement joins TRBV7-2 to TRBJ2-1; 7 bases agree with TRBD1. CDR3 length equals 14 residues. CDR1 and CDR2 from the germline V gene are SGHTA and FQGNSA. V gave up 1 base and J gave up 8 bases; unmatched junction bases: 5. The CDR3 reads CASSLDYRGHEQFF. The CDR3 DNA is TGTGCCAGCAGCTTAGATTACAGGGGACATGAGCAGTTCTTC.

This CDR3 reads CASTEDRDGYGYTF. The CDR3 region has the DNA TGCGCCAGCACCGAGGACAGGGACGGCTATGGCTACACCTTC. This chain joins TRBV5-1 and TRBJ1-2; 8 nucleotides agree with TRBD1. Germline CDR1 and CDR2: SGHRS and YFSETQ. Losses at the gene ends were 6 bases for V and 4 bases for J; bases not matched to a gene: 8. The CDR3 totals 14 residues.

This sequence joins TRBV11-2 and TRBJ1-2; 10 positions match TRBD1. This CDR3 comprises 19 residues. Germline V gene lookup returns CDR1 SGHAT and CDR2 FQNNGV. V trimming: 1 base; J trimming: 3 bases; junction bases outside the gene matches: 14. CDR3 in amino acids: CASSLGDRGFGLKDYGYTF. In nucleotides, the CDR3 is TGTGCCAGCAGCTTAGGGGACAGGGGATTTGGTTTGAAGGACTATGGCTACACCTTC.

The chain carries TRBV9 and TRBJ2-5; no clear D gene. V lost 0 bases and J lost 1, with 7 bases in between. The CDR3 sequence is 14 residues long. Germline values: CDR1 SGDLS, CDR2 YYNGEE. CDR3 nucleotide sequence: TGTGCCAGCAGCGTAGGAGGAACCCAAGAGACCCAGTACTTC. Its protein product is CASSVGGTQETQYF.

The chain carries TRBV27 and TRBJ1-5, with 8 bases identical to TRBD1. V shed 3 bases, J shed 5 bases, and the junction held 3 bases outside the gene matches. The germline gives CDR1 MNHEY, CDR2 SMNVEV (reference sequence). The CDR3 consists of 14 residues. The CDR3 spells CASSFGTGYQPQHF. For the CDR3, the DNA is TGTGCCAGCAGTTTCGGGACAGGCTATCAGCCCCAGCATTTT.

The genes are TRBV4-2 and TRBJ2-3; 7 bases map to TRBD1. Germline V gives CDR1 LGHNA, CDR2 YNFKEQ. Unmatched junction bases numbered 9, after V lost 1 base and J lost 2 bases. The length of the CDR3 is 17 residues. CDR3 nucleotides: TGTGCCAGCAGCCAAGGGGTCGGGACAGCTCTCACAGATACGCAGTATTTT. Translated, it gives CASSQGVGTALTDTQYF.

V gene TRBV18 combines with J gene TRBJ1-4, with 10 bases fitting TRBD1. Germline CDR1 reads KGHSH; CDR2 reads LQKENI. Germline trimming cut 3 bases from V and 6 bases from J; bases unmatched to any gene: 7. This CDR3 has 16 residues. CDR3 in amino acids: CASSPPRTGGDEKLFF. In nucleotides, the CDR3 is TGTGCCAGCTCACCGCCCCGGACAGGGGGTGATGAAAAACTGTTTTTT.

The chain links TRBV18 to TRBJ1-2; the match to TRBD1 covers 11 bases. V shed 3 bases, J shed 5 bases, and the junction held 11 bases outside the gene matches. This CDR3 is 17 amino acids long. Germline V gene sequence: CDR1 KGHSH, CDR2 LQKENI. CDR3 sequence reads: CASSPDRGLSLNYGYTF. CDR3 bases: TGTGCCAGCTCACCGGACAGGGGGCTTTCCCTTAATTATGGCTACACCTTC.

The rearrangement uses TRBV27 and TRBJ2-2, with a possible D match to TRBD1 (5 bases). V lost 7 bases to trimming and J lost 5 bases, with 17 bases between them. The CDR3 is 15 amino acids. CDR1 is MNHEY and CDR2 is SMNVEV in the germline V gene (reference sequence). The chain's CDR3 is CASKVGNRRTGELFF. The CDR3 nucleotides read TGTGCCAGCAAGGTGGGGAACAGGCGAACCGGGGAGCTGTTTTTT.

This clone was seen once. The gene calls are TRBV27 and TRBJ2-1; 11 bases are a match to TRBD2. From germline, CDR1 is MNHEY and CDR2 SMNVEV (reference sequence). The CDR3 consists of 16 residues. V lost 8 bases to trimming and J lost 5 bases; unmatched junction nucleotides: 11. As DNA, the CDR3 is TGTGCCAGCGGACTAGGACTAGCGGGCCCTAACAATGAGCAGTTCTTC. This translates into CASGLGLAGPNNEQFF.

This clone turned up a few times. This rearrangement joins TRBV19 to TRBJ2-1; D is possibly TRBD1 (5 bases). V was trimmed by 3 bases and J by 7 bases, leaving 10 bases between them. Per germline, CDR1 LNHDA and CDR2 SQIVND (reference sequence). This CDR3 comprises 13 residues. In DNA form, the CDR3 reads TGTGCCAGTAGTATTTTGTCAGGGAATGAGCAGTTCTTC. This encodes CASSILSGNEQFF. The whole variable domain, remainder taken from reference TRBV19 and TRBJ2-1, is DGGITQSPKYLFRKEGQNVTLSCEQNLNHDAMYWYRQDPGQGLRLIYYSQIVNDFQKGDIAEGYSVSREKKESFPLTVTSAQKNPTAFYLCASSILSGNEQFFGPGTRLTVL.

V and J are TRBV29-1 and TRBJ1-2; 7 nucleotides match TRBD1. The CDR3 is 16 residues long. Germline loops: CDR1 SQVTM, CDR2 ANQGSEA. V lost 4 bases, J lost 6 bases, and 17 bases stayed unmatched. Here the CDR3 reads CSVAATYRDSSNGYTF. The CDR3 DNA sequence: TGCAGCGTTGCCGCTACCTACCGGGACAGTAGCAATGGCTACACCTTC.

The J gene is TRBJ2-1, the V gene TRBV5-4, with TRBD2 as a possible D gene (5 bases). CDR1 and CDR2 (germline): SGHNT, YYREEE (reference sequence). Trimming pared 2 bases from V and 6 bases from J, leaving 18 bases between. The length of the CDR3 is 16 residues. For the CDR3, the DNA is TGTGCCAGCAGCTTTTCGGTGTCGGGATCAGGCAATGAGCAGTTCTTC. Translated: CASSFSVSGSGNEQFF.

This clone was seen a few times. The chain recombines TRBV5-4 with TRBJ1-2; D unresolved. Trimming took off 0 bases at V and 4 bases at J, with 25 bases between the two ends. This CDR3 has 19 amino acids. The germline V gene encodes CDR1 SGHNT and CDR2 YYREEE (reference sequence). The CDR3: CASSLGGGSGLLWGYGYTF. As DNA, the CDR3 is TGTGCCAGCAGCTTGGGGGGTGGGAGCGGCCTACTTTGGGGCTATGGCTACACCTTC.

The CDR3 here is CASSPKDSQGDTQYF. CDR3 sequence (DNA): TGCGCCAGCAGCCCCAAGGACAGCCAGGGAGATACGCAGTATTTT. The chain carries TRBV5-1 and TRBJ2-3, with D maybe TRBD1 (6 bases). Trimming stripped 4 bases from V and 5 bases from J, with 17 bases between. Germline loops: CDR1 SGHRS, CDR2 YFSETQ. CDR3 length: 15 amino acids.